This T cell receptor beta chain originates from a study of CD8 T cells in ankylosing spondylitis. This clonotype showed up just a few times. From germline, CDR1 is SGHTA and CDR2 FQGNSA. This CDR3 has 16 amino acids. Trimming took 4 bases from V and 4 from J, leaving 17 bases between them. TCRdb processed the 5' RACE reads anew with MiXCR; each CDR3 protein has one entry. Among roughly 60,000 distinct CDR3 sequences listed, 6.2% were seen once. The TCR sequence derives from a male donor with ankylosing spondylitis. The sequencing input was synovial fluid, either unsorted or a sorted T cell fraction (not recorded which). The V gene is TRBV7-2, the J gene TRBJ2-1, with D possibly TRBD1 on 5 matching bases. CDR3 nucleotides: TGTGCCAGCAGCTCATCGACAGCTCCCTTATACAATGAGCAGTTCTTC. This translates into CASSSSTAPLYNEQFF. The whole variable domain, remainder taken from reference TRBV7-2 and TRBJ2-1, is GAGVSQSPSNKVTEKGKDVELRCDPISGHTALYWYRQSLGQGLEFLIYFQGNSAPDKSGLPSDRFSAERTGGSVSTLTIQRTQQEDSAVYLCASSSSTAPLYNEQFFGPGTRLTVL.